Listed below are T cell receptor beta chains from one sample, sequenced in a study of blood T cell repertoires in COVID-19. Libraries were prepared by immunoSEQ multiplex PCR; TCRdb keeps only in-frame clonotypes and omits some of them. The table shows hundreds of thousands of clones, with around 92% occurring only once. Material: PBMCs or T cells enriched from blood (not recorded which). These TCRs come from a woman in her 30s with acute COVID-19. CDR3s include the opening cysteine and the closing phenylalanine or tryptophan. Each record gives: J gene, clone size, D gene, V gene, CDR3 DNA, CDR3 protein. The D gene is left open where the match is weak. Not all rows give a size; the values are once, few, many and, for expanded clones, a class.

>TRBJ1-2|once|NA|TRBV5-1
TGCGCCAGCAGCCTTGACGGCCTTGGGCGCGGCTACACCTTC
CASSLDGLGRGYTF
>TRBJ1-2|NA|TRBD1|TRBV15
TGTGCCACCAGCCGGGGCAGGGGGAGAGGCTACACCTTC
CATSRGRGRGYTF
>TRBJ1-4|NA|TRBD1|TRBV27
TGTGCCAGCAGTTTATGGACAGGGAATGAAAAACTGTTTTTT
CASSLWTGNEKLFF
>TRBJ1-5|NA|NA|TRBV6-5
TGTGCCAGCATGACAGCTAGCAATCAGCCCCAGCATTTT
CASMTASNQPQHF
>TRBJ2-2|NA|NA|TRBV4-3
TGCGCCAGCAGCCAAGAGGGCCTTTATATCGCGAACACCGGGGAGCTGTTTTTT
CASSQEGLYIANTGELFF
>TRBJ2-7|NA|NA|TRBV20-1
TGCAGTCTAACAGGGTCCTACGAGCAGTACTTC
CSLTGSYEQYF
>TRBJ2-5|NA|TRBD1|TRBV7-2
TGTGCCAGCAGCTTAGCGAAGGCAGGGGGCATAGAGACCCAGTACTTC
CASSLAKAGGIETQYF
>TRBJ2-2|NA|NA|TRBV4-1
TGCGCCAGCAGCCAATACTCATTGAACACCGGGGAGCTGTTTTTT
CASSQYSLNTGELFF
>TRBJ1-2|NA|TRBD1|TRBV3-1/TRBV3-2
TGTGCCAGCAGCCAAGATGGAGACAGGGCTTATGGCTACACCTTC
CASSQDGDRAYGYTF
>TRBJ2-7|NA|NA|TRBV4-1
TGCGCCAGCAGCCAAGATTTAGGCGACAGCTCCTACGAGCAGTACTTC
CASSQDLGDSSYEQYF
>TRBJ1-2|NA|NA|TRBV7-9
TGTGCCAGCAGCTTAGCGGCGGAGCCGGTGTCGAGTGGCTACACCTTC
CASSLAAEPVSSGYTF
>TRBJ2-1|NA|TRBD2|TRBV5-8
TGTGCCAGCAGCTTGCGCTCCGGGGGGGCCACCTACAATGAGCAGTTCTTC
CASSLRSGGATYNEQFF
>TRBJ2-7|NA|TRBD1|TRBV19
TGTGCCAGTTCGGACAGGGGAAGCTACGAGCAGTACTTC
CASSDRGSYEQYF
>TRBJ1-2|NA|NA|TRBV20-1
TGCAGTGCTAGAGTCGGGGGTGGCTACACCTTC
CSARVGGGYTF
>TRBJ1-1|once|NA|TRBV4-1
TGCGCCACCCAGGGAAACACCGACACTGAAGCTTTCTTT
CATQGNTDTEAFF
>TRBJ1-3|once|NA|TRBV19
TGTGCCAGTAGTCCCCGCAGGGGAGAGGCTGGAAACACCATATATTTT
CASSPRRGEAGNTIYF
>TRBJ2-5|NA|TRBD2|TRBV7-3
TGTGCCAGCAGCTTAGGGCCTAGCGGGGGACAAGAGACCCAGTACTTC
CASSLGPSGGQETQYF
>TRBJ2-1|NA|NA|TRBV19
TGTGCTTGCGGTCTTTTAGGAAGCTCCTACAATGAGCAGTTCTTC
CACGLLGSSYNEQFF
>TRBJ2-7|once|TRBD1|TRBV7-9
TGTGCCAGCAGCTCTCCGGGACAGGGGTACTCCTACGAGCAGTACTTC
CASSSPGQGYSYEQYF
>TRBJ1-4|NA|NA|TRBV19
TGTGCCAGTAGTATTAGAGGTGGTGGTGAAAAACTGTTTTTT
CASSIRGGGEKLFF
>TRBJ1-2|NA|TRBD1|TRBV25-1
TGTGCCAGCAGTGAACGGCCGACAGGGGGGAGTAACTATGGCTACACCTTC
CASSERPTGGSNYGYTF
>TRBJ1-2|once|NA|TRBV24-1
TGTGCCACCAGCCGGCCGGGTTATGGCTACACCTTC
CATSRPGYGYTF
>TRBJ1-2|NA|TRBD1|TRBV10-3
TGTGCCATCACCGGACAGGGCTATGGCTACACCTTC
CAITGQGYGYTF
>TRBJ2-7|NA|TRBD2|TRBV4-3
TGCGCCAGCAGCCCCACGGGAGGCAGAAGCTCCTACGAGCAGTACTTC
CASSPTGGRSSYEQYF
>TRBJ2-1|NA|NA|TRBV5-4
TGTGCCAGCAGCACACCCACAGGGACCAATGAGCAGTTCTTC
CASSTPTGTNEQFF
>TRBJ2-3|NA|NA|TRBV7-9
TGTGCCAGCAATCGGCGGACGGGACTGACATGGGATACGCAGTATTTT
CASNRRTGLTWDTQYF
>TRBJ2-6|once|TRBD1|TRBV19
TGTGCCAGTAGTTCGTGGGGGCAGGGGGCCGATGGGGCCAACGTCCTGACTTTC
CASSSWGQGADGANVLTF
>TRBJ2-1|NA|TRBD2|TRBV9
TGTGCCAGCAGCTCCTTAGCGGGGGGTTCCAATGAGCAGTTCTTC
CASSSLAGGSNEQFF
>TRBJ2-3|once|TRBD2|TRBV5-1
TGCGCCAGCAGCACCGGGACTAGCGGGGGGACAGATACGCAGTATTTT
CASSTGTSGGTDTQYF
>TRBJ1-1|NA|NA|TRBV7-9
TGTGCCAGCAGCTTGAGGGTTGGCCGGAACACTGAAGCTTTCTTT
CASSLRVGRNTEAFF
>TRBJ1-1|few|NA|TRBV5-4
TGTGCCAGCAGCCCTCGTACAGGGAACACTGAAGCTTTCTTT
CASSPRTGNTEAFF
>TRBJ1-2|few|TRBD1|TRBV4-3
TGCGCCAGCAGCTATACTCCGACAGGGGTGGATGGCTACACCTTC
CASSYTPTGVDGYTF
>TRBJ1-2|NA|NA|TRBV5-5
TGTGCCAGCAGCCGTGCTTTGAGGGCTAACTATGGCTACACCTTC
CASSRALRANYGYTF
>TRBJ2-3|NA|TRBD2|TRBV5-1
TGCGCCAGCAGCTTGGCTAGCGGGGGGGCAGATACGCAGTATTTT
CASSLASGGADTQYF
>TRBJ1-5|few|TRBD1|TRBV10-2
TGCGCCAGCACAGGTACAGGGGGCAATCAGCCCCAGCATTTT
CASTGTGGNQPQHF
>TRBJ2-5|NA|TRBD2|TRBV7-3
TGTGCCAGCAGCCCGACGGGGGGTGGGGAGACCCAGTACTTC
CASSPTGGGETQYF
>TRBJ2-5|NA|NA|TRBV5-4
TGTGCCAGCAGCCAGTACCAAGAGACCCAGTACTTC
CASSQYQETQYF
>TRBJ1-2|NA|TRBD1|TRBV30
TGTGCCTGGACCCTACGCGGGACAGTCTATGGCTACACCTTC
CAWTLRGTVYGYTF
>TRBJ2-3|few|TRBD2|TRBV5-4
TGTGCCAGCAGCTCATTCCTTAGCGGGGGGGGCCCAGATACGCAGTATTTT
CASSSFLSGGGPDTQYF
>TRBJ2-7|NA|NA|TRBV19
TGTGCCAGTAGGGACAGATCCTACGAGCAGTACTTC
CASRDRSYEQYF
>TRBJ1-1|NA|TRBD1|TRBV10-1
TGCGCCAGCAGTTCCGACAGGGGGAACGGTCAAGTTCACGCTGAAGCTTTCTTT
CASSSDRGNGQVHAEAFF